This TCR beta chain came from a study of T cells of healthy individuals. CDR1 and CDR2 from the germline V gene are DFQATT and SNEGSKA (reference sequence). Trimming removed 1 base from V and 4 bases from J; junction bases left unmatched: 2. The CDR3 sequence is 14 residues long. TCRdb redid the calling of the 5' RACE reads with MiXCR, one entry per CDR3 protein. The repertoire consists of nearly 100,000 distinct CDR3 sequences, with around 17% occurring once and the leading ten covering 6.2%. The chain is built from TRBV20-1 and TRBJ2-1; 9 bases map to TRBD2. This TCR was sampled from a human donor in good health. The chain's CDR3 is CSARVAGAYNEQFF. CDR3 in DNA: TGCAGTGCTAGAGTAGCGGGGGCTTACAATGAGCAGTTCTTC.